The subject of this entry is one T cell receptor (beta chain). No antigen is known for it. This sample stems from a study of T cell repertoires in cytomegalovirus infection. A single record per CDR3 protein comes from TCRdb applying MiXCR to the reads. The sample includes approximately 770,000 distinct CDR3 sequences, 25% to 30% of them seen just once. Germline V gene data show CDR1 as MNHGY and CDR2 as SVAAGI. The CDR3 has 17 amino acids. V lost 4 bases, J lost 1 base, and 17 bases lay in between. Study conclusions and caveats: The response measured ex vivo was dominated by TCR beta clonotypes (HLA-C-restricted and CMV-specific).

This clonotype was sampled from a human donor in good health (CMV status not recorded). Some clones in this sample may be carry-over from other donors' samples. This chain connects TRBV6-9 to TRBJ1-5; no clear D. The specimen was cultured CD8+ T cells from PBMCs, collected from culture after CMV antigen stimulation. CDR3 in amino acids: CASSLHTSRESNQPQHF. The CDR3 coding sequence is TGTGCCAGCAGTTTACATACCTCAAGAGAGAGCAATCAGCCCCAGCATTTT.